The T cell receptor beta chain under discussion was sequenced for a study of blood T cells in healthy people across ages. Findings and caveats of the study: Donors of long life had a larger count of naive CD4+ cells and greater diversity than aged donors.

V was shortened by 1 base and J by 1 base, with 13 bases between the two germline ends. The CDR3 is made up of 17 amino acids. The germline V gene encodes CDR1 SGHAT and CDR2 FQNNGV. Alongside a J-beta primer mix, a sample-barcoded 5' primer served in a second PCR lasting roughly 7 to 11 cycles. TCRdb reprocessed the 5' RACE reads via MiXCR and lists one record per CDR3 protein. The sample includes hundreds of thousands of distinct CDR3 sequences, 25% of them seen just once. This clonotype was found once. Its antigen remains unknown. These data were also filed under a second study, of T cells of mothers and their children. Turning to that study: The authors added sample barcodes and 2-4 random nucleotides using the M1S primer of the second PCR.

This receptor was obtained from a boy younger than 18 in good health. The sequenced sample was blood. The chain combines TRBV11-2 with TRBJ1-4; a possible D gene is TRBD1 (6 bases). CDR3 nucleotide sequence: TGTGCCAGCAGCTTAGTAACAGGGAGGGGAACTAATGAAAAACTGTTTTTT. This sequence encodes CASSLVTGRGTNEKLFF.